The rows below give T cell receptor beta chains drawn from one sample of a study of shared T cell receptors in the human thymus. The protocol was immunoSEQ multiplex PCR, while the TCRdb copy is restricted to in-frame clones and leaves out a portion. Of under 850,000 clones listed, 70% to 90% are singletons. This sample also belongs to another study, concerning human thymus T cells.

The sample consisted of thymocytes. These receptors were taken from a boy in the first two years of life with a congenital heart defect. Each CDR3 is given with its conserved first and last residue. D genes are given only for firm matches. Some rows have no size entry. The others give once, few or many, or a class for an expanded clone.

V gene,clone size,D gene,J gene,CDR3 protein,CDR3 DNA
TRBV7-2,-,-,TRBJ1-2,CASSPRRGPPPNYGYTF,TGTGCCAGCAGCCCACGGAGGGGTCCCCCTCCTAACTATGGCTACACCTTC
TRBV28,-,-,TRBJ2-5,CATGQTQYF,TGTGCAACAGGACAGACCCAGTACTTC
TRBV11-2,-,-,TRBJ2-1,CASSSSEGRMGNEQFF,TGTGCCAGCAGCTCTAGCGAGGGTCGTATGGGCAATGAGCAGTTCTTC
TRBV2,-,-,TRBJ2-2,CASSEFRWRSGSARTGELFF,TGTGCCAGCAGTGAATTCAGATGGAGGTCGGGGAGTGCAAGGACCGGGGAGCTGTTTTTT
TRBV6-1,-,-,TRBJ1-2,CASSDRFNYGYTF,TGTGCCAGCAGTGATAGATTTAACTATGGCTACACCTTC
TRBV29-1,-,TRBD2,TRBJ2-1,CSDKREAHEQFF,TGCAGCGATAAGCGGGAGGCCCATGAGCAGTTCTTC
TRBV14,-,TRBD1,TRBJ1-2,CASSLRDRGYYGYTF,TGTGCCAGCAGCCTGAGGGACAGGGGGTACTATGGCTACACCTTC
TRBV30,-,-,TRBJ1-2,CAWSVPWTDTLYGYTF,TGTGCCTGGAGTGTACCTTGGACAGATACGTTATATGGCTACACCTTC
TRBV30,-,TRBD1,TRBJ1-2,CAWRRQGASYGYGYTF,TGTGCCTGGAGGAGACAGGGGGCCTCTTACGGCTATGGCTACACCTTC
TRBV5-4,once,TRBD1,TRBJ2-2,CASSTGQSGELFF,TGTGCCAGCAGCACGGGACAGTCCGGGGAGCTGTTTTTT
TRBV4-2,-,-,TRBJ2-1,CASSQDRKSTEGGEQFF,TGTGCCAGCAGCCAAGATAGGAAAAGTACCGAAGGGGGTGAGCAGTTCTTC
TRBV6-1,-,-,TRBJ2-1,CASSETATGEQFF,TGTGCCAGCAGTGAAACCGCTACGGGTGAGCAGTTCTTC
TRBV6-6,-,-,TRBJ2-7,CASSPGQEGSYEQYF,TGTGCCAGCAGTCCCGGACAGGAGGGCTCCTACGAGCAGTACTTC
TRBV28,-,TRBD2,TRBJ2-2,CASSFLAEHPGELFF,TGTGCCAGCAGTTTTCTAGCGGAGCATCCCGGGGAGCTGTTTTTT
TRBV23-1,-,-,TRBJ1-5,CASSQRVGTGNQPQHF,TGCGCCAGCAGTCAGAGGGTTGGGACTGGCAATCAGCCCCAGCATTTT
TRBV5-5,-,-,TRBJ1-3,CASSWGRLSRNTIYF,TGTGCCAGCAGCTGGGGCCGGCTATCGAGAAACACCATATATTTT
TRBV5-4,-,-,TRBJ1-1,CASGGSDTEAFF,TGTGCCAGCGGGGGCAGCGACACTGAAGCTTTCTTT
TRBV2,-,-,TRBJ2-5,CASSEVGIQETQYF,TGTGCCAGCAGTGAAGTCGGGATCCAAGAGACCCAGTACTTC
TRBV7-9,-,-,TRBJ1-2,CASSLARRGEDYGYTF,TGTGCCAGCAGCTTAGCGCGGAGGGGCGAAGACTATGGCTACACCTTC
TRBV7-6,-,-,TRBJ2-3,CASSLVANCTDTQYF,TGTGCCAGCAGCTTAGTAGCGAATTGCACAGATACGCAGTATTTT
TRBV27,-,-,TRBJ1-4,CASSLQHSDSNEKLFF,TGTGCCAGCAGTTTACAACATTCGGACAGTAATGAAAAACTGTTTTTT
TRBV9,-,TRBD1,TRBJ2-7,CASSVGTGDHEQYF,TGTGCCAGCAGCGTAGGTACAGGGGACCACGAGCAGTACTTC
TRBV6-5,-,TRBD2,TRBJ2-2,CASRGSGSAGELFF,TGTGCCAGCAGGGGCAGCGGGAGTGCCGGGGAGCTGTTTTTT
TRBV29-1,-,TRBD1,TRBJ1-1,CSVGTGDPNTEAFF,TGCAGCGTTGGGACAGGGGACCCGAACACTGAAGCTTTCTTT
TRBV4-3,-,TRBD2,TRBJ2-7,CASSQGGTSGSSYEQYF,TGCGCCAGCAGCCAAGGAGGGACTAGCGGTAGCTCCTACGAGCAGTACTTC
TRBV30,-,-,TRBJ1-1,CAWSVWLGQKVDAEAFF,TGTGCCTGGAGTGTATGGTTAGGACAGAAGGTAGACGCTGAAGCTTTCTTT
TRBV4-2,-,TRBD2,TRBJ2-7,CASSQTGTSGRADEQYF,TGTGCCAGCAGCCAAACCGGGACTAGCGGGAGGGCCGACGAGCAGTACTTC
TRBV27,-,-,TRBJ2-7,CASSLTRVDEQYF,TGTGCCAGCAGTTTGACTAGAGTGGACGAGCAGTACTTC
TRBV5-1,-,TRBD2,TRBJ2-3,CASSFPPGGAITDTQYF,TGCGCCAGCAGCTTCCCCCCCGGGGGGGCTATCACAGATACGCAGTATTTT
TRBV30,-,TRBD1,TRBJ2-1,CAWSVRGGRSVDNEQFF,TGTGCCTGGAGTGTACGAGGGGGCCGTAGCGTCGACAATGAGCAGTTCTTC
TRBV28,-,-,TRBJ1-4,CASSRLSSQGREKLFF,TGTGCCAGCAGTAGGTTATCATCACAGGGTCGTGAAAAACTGTTTTTT
TRBV12-5,once,TRBD1,TRBJ2-1,CASGQGTGESYNEQFF,TGTGCTAGTGGCCAAGGGACAGGGGAATCCTACAATGAGCAGTTCTTC
TRBV27,-,TRBD2,TRBJ2-5,CASSPGLAGDRGETQYF,TGTGCCAGCAGTCCGGGACTAGCGGGAGACAGGGGAGAGACCCAGTACTTC
TRBV7-2,-,TRBD1,TRBJ1-1,CASSHRQGSNTEAFF,TGTGCCAGCAGCCATCGACAGGGATCGAACACTGAAGCTTTCTTT
TRBV12-5,-,TRBD1,TRBJ2-7,CASGPGTERDEQYF,TGTGCTAGTGGCCCCGGGACAGAGAGGGACGAGCAGTACTTC
TRBV13,-,TRBD2,TRBJ2-7,CASSHRGRNHEQYF,TGTGCCAGCAGCCATCGCGGGAGAAACCACGAGCAGTACTTC
TRBV10-1,few,-,TRBJ2-7,CASSESNEQYF,TGCGCCAGCAGTGAGTCCAACGAGCAGTACTTC
TRBV4-1,-,TRBD1,TRBJ1-1,CASSQEGGGQGMNTEAFF,TGCGCCAGCAGCCAAGAAGGTGGGGGACAGGGGATGAACACTGAAGCTTTCTTT
TRBV6-5,-,TRBD1,TRBJ2-5,CASSPTGGEKTQYF,TGTGCCAGCAGTCCAACAGGGGGCGAAAAGACCCAGTACTTC
TRBV4-1,once,TRBD1,TRBJ2-1,CASSHRTGEGGSSQSSYNEQFF,TGCGCCAGCAGCCACAGGACAGGGGAAGGGGGTTCTAGCCAGAGCTCCTACAATGAGCAGTTCTTC
TRBV12-2,-,-,TRBJ1-2,CASRLKSYGYTF,TGTGCAAGTCGCTTAAAATCCTACGGCTACACCTTC